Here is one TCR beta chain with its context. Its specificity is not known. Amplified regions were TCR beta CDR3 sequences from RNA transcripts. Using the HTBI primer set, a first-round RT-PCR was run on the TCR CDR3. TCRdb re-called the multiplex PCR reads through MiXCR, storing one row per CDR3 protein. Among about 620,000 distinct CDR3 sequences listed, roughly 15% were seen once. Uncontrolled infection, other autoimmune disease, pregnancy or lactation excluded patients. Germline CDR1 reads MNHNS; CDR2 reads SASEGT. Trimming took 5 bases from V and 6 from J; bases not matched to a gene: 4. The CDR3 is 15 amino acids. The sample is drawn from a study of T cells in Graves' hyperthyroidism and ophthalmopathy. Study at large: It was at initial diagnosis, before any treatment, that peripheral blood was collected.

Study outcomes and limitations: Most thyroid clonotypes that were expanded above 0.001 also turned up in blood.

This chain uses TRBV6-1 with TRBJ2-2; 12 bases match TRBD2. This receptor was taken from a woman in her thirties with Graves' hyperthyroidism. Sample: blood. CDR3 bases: TGTGCCAGCAGTCGGGCTAGCGGGAGGGCCGGGGAGCTGTTTTTT. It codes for CASSRASGRAGELFF.